These 28 T cell receptor beta chains share one sample of origin, sequenced in a study of liver allograft versus peripheral blood T cells. Study-level information: Within transplanted livers, the T cell receptor repertoires were examined and compared against the repertoires present in the peripheral blood of liver transplant recipients.

Using its own MiXCR run on the reads, TCRdb lists one record per CDR3 protein. Here the sample spans 5,000 to 6,500 distinct CDR3 sequences, roughly 16% being singletons. The receptors come from a human patient who had a liver transplant. Part of the T cells may come from the graft donor.

There are many counts of this clonotype. The V gene is TRBV19, the J gene TRBJ2-7; 9 nucleotides line up with TRBD2. This CDR3 is 14 amino acids long. The J segment lost 3 bases and the V segment lost 7 bases, leaving 7 bases of the junction unmatched. Germline values: CDR1 LNHDA, CDR2 SQIVND (reference sequence). The CDR3 sequence is CASTPSSGGYEQYF. The CDR3, as DNA: TGTGCCAGTACCCCAAGTAGCGGGGGCTACGAGCAGTACTTC.

This clonotype was detected ten times or more. The rearrangement uses TRBV20-1 and TRBJ1-6; D gene unclear. Trimming left V 0 bases short and J 0 bases short, with 15 bases between. The CDR3 covers 18 residues. Germline V gives CDR1 DFQATT, CDR2 SNEGSKA (reference sequence). Here the CDR3 reads CSARDSFGRSSYNSPLHF. CDR3 nucleotides: TGCAGTGCTAGAGATTCGTTTGGCAGAAGCTCCTATAATTCACCCCTCCACTTT.

The chain couples TRBV20-1 to TRBJ2-5; 13 positions agree with TRBD2. In germline, CDR1 is DFQATT, CDR2 SNEGSKA (reference sequence). V gave up 6 bases and J gave up 2 bases; unmatched junction bases: 12. The length of the CDR3 is 17 residues. CDR3 nucleotides: TGCAGTGCCCACGCCCTGGGACTAGCGGGATTACAAGAGACCCAGTACTTC. This translates into CSAHALGLAGLQETQYF.

V and J are TRBV5-6 and TRBJ2-7; D is unresolved. This CDR3 is built from 11 residues. CDR1 and CDR2 (germline): SGHDT, YYEEEE. V lost 4 bases, J lost 1 base, and 3 bases lay in between. The CDR3 nucleotides are TGTGCCAGCAGCGGATCCTACGAGCAGTACTTC. It specifies CASSGSYEQYF.

CDR3 sequence: CASSFTSEKETQYF. The CDR3 DNA sequence: TGTGCCAGCAGTTTCACTAGCGAGAAAGAGACCCAGTACTTC. The chain combines TRBV28 with TRBJ2-5; 7 bases fit TRBD2. There are 14 residues in the CDR3. Germline loops: CDR1 MDHEN, CDR2 SYDVKM. Trimming at V came to 3 bases and at J to 3 bases, leaving 4 bases not matched to a gene.

This clonotype was observed at least ten times. The rearrangement links TRBV7-9 to TRBJ2-1, with TRBD2 matching over 10 bases. J lost 7 bases, V lost 3 bases, and 9 bases had no gene match. Germline values: CDR1 SEHNR, CDR2 FQNEAQ (reference sequence). The CDR3 has 16 residues. In nucleotides, the CDR3 is TGTGCCAGCAGCTTTTCTAGCGGGGGCTCTAGGAATGAGCAGTTCTTC. Translating gives CASSFSSGGSRNEQFF.

This chain connects TRBV28 to TRBJ2-7; no clear D. The CDR3 is 12 amino acids. CDR1 and CDR2 from the germline V gene are MDHEN and SYDVKM. With 3 bases removed from V and 4 bases from J, the gap between germline ends came to 7 bases. This chain's CDR3 is CASSFERYEQYF. The CDR3 DNA sequence: TGTGCCAGCAGTTTCGAGAGGTACGAGCAGTACTTC.

In its sample, this clonotype is medium-sized. The chain employs TRBV5-4 and TRBJ1-2; 8 nucleotides match TRBD1. The germline CDR1 and CDR2 sequences are SGHNT and YYREEE (reference sequence). The CDR3 totals 14 residues. The J segment lost 4 bases and the V segment lost 4 bases, leaving 6 bases of the junction unmatched. CDR3 DNA: TGTGCCAGCAGCCTGGACAGGGAAGTCTATGGCTACACCTTC. It is translated as CASSLDREVYGYTF.

This clonotype came up many times. The chain joins TRBV5-6 to TRBJ2-1; D possibly uses TRBD1 or TRBD2 (5 bases each). This CDR3 contains 15 residues. Per the germline V gene, CDR1 is SGHDT and CDR2 is YYEEEE. V gave up 6 bases and J gave up 7 bases, with 20 bases separating them. The CDR3 region has the DNA TGTGCCAGCAACGCCGGGACGGCCTGGAGGAATGAGCAGTTCTTC. Protein product: CASNAGTAWRNEQFF.

The chain uses TRBV7-2 and TRBJ2-7; maybe TRBD1 (6 bases). The CDR3 is 18 amino acids. The V gene lost 1 base and the J gene lost 0 bases, with 19 bases spanning the gap. Per germline, CDR1 SGHTA and CDR2 FQGNSA. CDR3 in DNA: TGTGCCAGCAGCTTAGAGGCAGGGGTGATTGGGACCTCCTACGAGCAGTACTTC. As protein: CASSLEAGVIGTSYEQYF.

This clonotype ranks as medium-sized. The rearrangement joins TRBV24-1 to TRBJ1-2; 7 nucleotides match TRBD1. Trimming at V came to 4 bases and at J to 6 bases, leaving 7 bases not matched to a gene. The germline CDR1 and CDR2 sequences are KGHDR and SFDVKD. The CDR3 extends over 14 amino acids. CDR3 amino acids: CATSETTGRDGYTF. The CDR3 DNA sequence: TGTGCCACCAGTGAGACGACAGGGAGAGATGGCTACACCTTC.

V is TRBV5-4 and J is TRBJ2-7; tentative D call: TRBD1 (5 bases). V lost 4 bases to trimming and J lost 1 base, with 6 bases between them. There are 12 residues in the CDR3. Germline CDR1 reads SGHNT; CDR2 reads YYREEE (reference sequence). CDR3 amino acids: CASSQGSYEQYF. The CDR3 nucleotides read TGTGCCAGCAGCCAGGGTTCCTACGAGCAGTACTTC.

This clonotype has a count of ten or more. The chain couples TRBV30 to TRBJ2-7, with TRBD1 identical over 7 bases. CDR3 length: 13 amino acids. Germline V gene sequence: CDR1 GTSNPN, CDR2 SVGIG (reference sequence). The ends lost 7 bases at V and 0 bases at J; junction bases unmatched: 6. The CDR3 sequence is CASVGDSSYEQYF. The CDR3 region has the DNA TGTGCCTCTGTAGGGGACAGCTCCTACGAGCAGTACTTC.

This clonotype was found many times. The J gene is TRBJ1-3, the V gene TRBV7-9; no clear D. Between the trimmed V and J ends, which lost 5 bases and 2 bases, there was a span of 19 bases. The CDR3 is made up of 17 amino acids. Germline V gene data show CDR1 as SEHNR and CDR2 as FQNEAQ (reference sequence). This CDR3 is CASSPPKGKIPGNTIYF. The CDR3 DNA sequence: TGTGCCAGCAGCCCCCCCAAGGGAAAGATACCTGGAAACACCATATATTTT.

This clonotype came up a few times. The genes are TRBV6-2 or TRBV6-3 and TRBJ2-7, with TRBD2 matching over 11 bases. Per germline, CDR1 MNHEY and CDR2 SVGEGT. Germline trimming cut 2 bases from V and 3 bases from J; bases unmatched to any gene: 0. CDR3 length: 14 residues. This chain's CDR3 is CASSYGTSGYEQYF. The CDR3 DNA reads as TGTGCCAGCAGTTACGGGACTAGCGGCTACGAGCAGTACTTC.

This clonotype showed up many times. The CDR3, as DNA: TGTGCCACCCGGTTAGACGGCCCCCAGCATTTT. Translation gives CATRLDGPQHF. This rearrangement joins TRBV19 to TRBJ1-5; D call uncertain. Germline values: CDR1 LNHDA, CDR2 SQIVND (reference sequence). This CDR3 spans 11 amino acids. V lost 10 bases and J 10 bases, leaving 14 bases between the germline ends. Complete variable domain (other parts from reference TRBV19 and TRBJ1-5): DGGITQSPKYLFRKEGQNVTLSCEQNLNHDAMYWYRQDPGQGLRLIYYSQIVNDFQKGDIAEGYSVSREKKESFPLTVTSAQKNPTAFYLCATRLDGPQHFGDGTRLSIL.

This clonotype was picked up many times. The rearrangement joins TRBV16 to TRBJ1-5; D might be TRBD1 (5 bases). This CDR3 is 14 amino acids long. Trimming cost V 7 bases and J 2 bases, with 12 bases left between them. CDR1 is KGHSY, CDR2 FQNENV, per germline. CDR3 in DNA: TGTGCCAGCATGGGGGATCGGGGCAATCAGCCCCAGCATTTT. Translated: CASMGDRGNQPQHF.

This clonotype was detected many times. The V call is TRBV20-1, the J call TRBJ2-7; D is undetermined. Per germline, CDR1 DFQATT and CDR2 SNEGSKA (reference sequence). CDR3 length: 15 residues. The germline V and J ends were trimmed by 4 bases and 1 base, with 17 bases remaining between them. CDR3 sequence reads: CSAIPEVTVSYEQYF. CDR3 bases: TGCAGTGCTATCCCCGAAGTCACAGTTTCCTACGAGCAGTACTTC.

The chain recombines TRBV6-1 with TRBJ2-7; no firm D call. Per germline, CDR1 MNHNS and CDR2 SASEGT. The CDR3 has 15 amino acids. The V and J ends lost 2 bases and 7 bases respectively, with 18 bases between them. CDR3 protein: CASSESTPLHYEQYF. The DNA of the CDR3 is TGTGCCAGCAGTGAAAGCACCCCTCTTCACTATGAGCAGTACTTC.

This clonotype was observed many times. The chain is built from TRBV19 and TRBJ2-7; maybe TRBD2 (5 bases). The CDR3 extends over 15 amino acids. Deletions cut 3 bases from V and 0 bases from J, with 12 bases between. The germline CDR1 and CDR2 sequences are LNHDA and SQIVND (reference sequence). CDR3 nucleotide sequence: TGTGCCAGTAGTATTAAGGACTTTCACTCCTACGAGCAGTACTTC. Its protein is CASSIKDFHSYEQYF.

Notes on this clonotype: A read error may explain this, as a much larger clone is one base away. This chain joins TRBV11-2 and TRBJ1-6; D perhaps matches TRBD1 (5 bases). Germline CDR1 reads SGHAT; CDR2 reads FQNNGV. The CDR3 spans 16 residues. DNA for the CDR3: TGTTCCAGCAGCCTGCCGGGGGGAAGGTATAATTCACCCCTCCACTTT. It translates to CSSSLPGGRYNSPLHF.

In this sample, this clonotype turned up many times. The chain couples TRBV5-6 to TRBJ1-2; weak D call: TRBD1 (5 bases). CDR1 is SGHDT, CDR2 YYEEEE, per germline. CDR3 length equals 14 residues. V lost 9 bases and J lost 5, with 20 bases in between. CDR3 nucleotides: TGTGCCACCCGGGGGTCCGAAGTGGTGTATGGCTACACCTTC. Translated, it gives CATRGSEVVYGYTF.

In its sample, this clonotype is medium-sized. The J gene is TRBJ2-1, the V gene TRBV28; TRBD2 matches at 7 bases. This CDR3 contains 16 residues. Looked up from germline, CDR1 is MDHEN and CDR2 is SYDVKM. Unmatched junction bases numbered 4, after V lost 2 bases and J lost 0 bases. The CDR3 loop is CASSLGGEGSYNEQFF. The CDR3 DNA reads as TGTGCCAGCAGTTTAGGGGGGGAGGGCTCCTACAATGAGCAGTTCTTC.

The chain employs TRBV28 and TRBJ2-5; 11 bases map to TRBD2. CDR1 is MDHEN and CDR2 is SYDVKM in the germline V gene. V shed 8 bases and J 2 bases; nucleotides not matched to a gene: 16. The CDR3 spans 18 residues. CDR3 DNA sequence: TGTGCCAGCCCGACCAGATCATTAGCGGGGGGGGTTCAAGAGACCCAGTACTTC. Protein sequence: CASPTRSLAGGVQETQYF.

The CDR3 region has the DNA TGTGCCAGCAGCTTGGGAGACACCTCCTACGAGCAGTACTTC. Amino acid sequence: CASSLGDTSYEQYF. The genes are TRBV5-6 and TRBJ2-7; D not certain. CDR3 length: 14 amino acids. Between the trimmed V and J ends, which lost 0 bases and 0 bases, there was a span of 7 bases. Germline CDR1 reads SGHDT; CDR2 reads YYEEEE.

The gene calls are TRBV7-9 and TRBJ2-1; D gene unclear. V lost 5 bases and J 7 bases, leaving 12 bases between the germline ends. The CDR3 loop spans 13 amino acids. CDR1 is SEHNR, CDR2 FQNEAQ, per germline (reference sequence). The DNA for the CDR3 is TGTGCCAGCAGCCAGCCGAATCAGAATGAGCAGTTCTTC. Translated, it gives CASSQPNQNEQFF.

This clonotype came up many times. The chain carries TRBV5-4 and TRBJ2-7; TRBD1 is a possible D gene (6 bases). Germline CDR1 and CDR2: SGHNT and YYREEE (reference sequence). V was shortened by 1 base and J by 5 bases, with 13 bases between the two germline ends. The CDR3 has 14 amino acids. Here the CDR3 DNA reads TGTGCCAGCAGCTTGTGGGGGCCGGGCCACGAGCAGTACTTC. It codes for CASSLWGPGHEQYF.

This chain uses TRBV12-3 or TRBV12-4 with TRBJ1-2; D is uncertain. The V gene lost 2 bases and the J gene lost 5 bases, with 18 bases spanning the gap. The CDR3 runs 16 residues. CDR3 loop: CASSLRETMVLYGYTF. The DNA of the CDR3 is TGTGCCAGCAGTTTACGTGAGACCATGGTTCTATATGGCTACACCTTC.